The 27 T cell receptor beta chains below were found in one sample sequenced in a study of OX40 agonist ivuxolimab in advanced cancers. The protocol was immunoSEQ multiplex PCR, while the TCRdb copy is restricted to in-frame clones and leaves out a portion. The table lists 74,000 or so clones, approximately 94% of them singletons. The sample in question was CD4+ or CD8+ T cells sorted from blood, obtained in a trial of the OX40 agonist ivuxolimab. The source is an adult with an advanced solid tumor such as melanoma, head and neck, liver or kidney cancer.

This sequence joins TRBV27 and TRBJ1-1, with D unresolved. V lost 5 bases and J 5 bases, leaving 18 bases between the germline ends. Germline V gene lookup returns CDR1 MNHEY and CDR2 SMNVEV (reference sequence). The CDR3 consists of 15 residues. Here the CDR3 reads CASSVVPGLGTEAFF. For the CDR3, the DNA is TGTGCCAGCAGTGTAGTCCCGGGGTTAGGTACTGAAGCTTTCTTT.

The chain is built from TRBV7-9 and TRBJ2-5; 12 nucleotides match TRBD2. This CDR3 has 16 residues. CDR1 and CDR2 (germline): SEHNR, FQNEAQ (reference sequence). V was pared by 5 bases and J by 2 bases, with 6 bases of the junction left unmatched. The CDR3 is CASSLGTSGLQETQYF. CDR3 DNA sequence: TGTGCCAGCAGCCTCGGGACTAGCGGGCTTCAAGAGACCCAGTACTTC.

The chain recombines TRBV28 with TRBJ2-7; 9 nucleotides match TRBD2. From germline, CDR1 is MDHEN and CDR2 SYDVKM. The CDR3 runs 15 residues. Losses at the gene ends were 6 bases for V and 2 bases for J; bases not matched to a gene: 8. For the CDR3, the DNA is TGTGCCAGCAGCGAATTAAGCGGGAGGACCTACGAGCAGTACTTC. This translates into CASSELSGRTYEQYF.

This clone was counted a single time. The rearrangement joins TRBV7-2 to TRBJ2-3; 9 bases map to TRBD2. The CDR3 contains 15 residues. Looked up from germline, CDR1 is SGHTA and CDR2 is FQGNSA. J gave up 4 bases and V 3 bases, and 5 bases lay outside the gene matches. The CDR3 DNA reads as TGTGCCAGCAGCTTTTTAGCGGGGGTACCAGATACGCAGTATTTT. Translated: CASSFLAGVPDTQYF.

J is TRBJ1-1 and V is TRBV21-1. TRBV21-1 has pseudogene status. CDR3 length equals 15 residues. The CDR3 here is CASSIGCSESTEAFF. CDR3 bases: TGTGCCAGCAGCATTGGGTGCTCAGAAAGCACTGAAGCTTTCTTT.

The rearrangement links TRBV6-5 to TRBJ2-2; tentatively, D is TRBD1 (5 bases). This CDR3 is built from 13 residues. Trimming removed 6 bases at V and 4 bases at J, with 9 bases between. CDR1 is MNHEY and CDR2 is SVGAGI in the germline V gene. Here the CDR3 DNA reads TGTGCCAGCAGGGGAAGGGGCACCGGGGAGCTGTTTTTT. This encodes CASRGRGTGELFF.

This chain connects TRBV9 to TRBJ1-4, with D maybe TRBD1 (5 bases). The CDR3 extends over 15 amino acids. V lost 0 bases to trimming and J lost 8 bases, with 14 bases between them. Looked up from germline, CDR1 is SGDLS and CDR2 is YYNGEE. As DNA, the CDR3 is TGTGCCAGCAGCGTAGAAGGGGTGTCGGGGGAAAAACTGTTTTTT. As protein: CASSVEGVSGEKLFF.

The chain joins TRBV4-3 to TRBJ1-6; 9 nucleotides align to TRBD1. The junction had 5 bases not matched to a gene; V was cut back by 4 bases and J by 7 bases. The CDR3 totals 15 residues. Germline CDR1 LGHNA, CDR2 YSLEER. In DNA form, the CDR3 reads TGCGCCAGCAGCCCTGGGACAGGGCTGAATTCACCCCTCCACTTT. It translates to CASSPGTGLNSPLHF.

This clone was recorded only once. CDR3 residues: CASSGGGRAANTEAFF. The CDR3 coding sequence is TGTGCCAGCAGCGGGGGAGGTAGGGCAGCGAACACTGAAGCTTTCTTT. The chain couples TRBV5-4 to TRBJ1-1, with a tentative D call TRBD1 (5 bases). This CDR3 is built from 16 residues. CDR1 is SGHNT and CDR2 is YYREEE in the germline V gene (reference sequence). Between the trimmed V and J ends, which lost 4 bases and 1 base, there was a span of 17 bases.

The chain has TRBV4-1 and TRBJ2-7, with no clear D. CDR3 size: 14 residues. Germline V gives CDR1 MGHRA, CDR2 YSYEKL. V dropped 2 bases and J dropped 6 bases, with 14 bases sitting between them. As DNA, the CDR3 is TGCGCCAGCAGCCAAACCCAGGATGGCTCCGAGCAGTACTTC. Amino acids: CASSQTQDGSEQYF.

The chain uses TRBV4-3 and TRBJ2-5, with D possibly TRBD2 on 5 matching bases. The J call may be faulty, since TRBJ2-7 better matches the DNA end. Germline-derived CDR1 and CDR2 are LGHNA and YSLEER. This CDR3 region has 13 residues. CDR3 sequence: CASSQDRRSEQYF. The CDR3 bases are TGCGCCAGCAGCCAAGATAGGAGGTCCGAGCAGTACTTC.

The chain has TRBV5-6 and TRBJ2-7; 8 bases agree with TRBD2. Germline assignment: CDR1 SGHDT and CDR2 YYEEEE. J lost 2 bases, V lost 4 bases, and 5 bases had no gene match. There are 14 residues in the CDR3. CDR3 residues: CASSPRGGPYEQYF. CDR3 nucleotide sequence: TGTGCCAGCAGCCCTCGGGGGGGGCCCTACGAGCAGTACTTC. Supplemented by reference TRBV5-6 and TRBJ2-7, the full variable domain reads DAGVTQSPTHLIKTRGQQVTLRCSPKSGHDTVSWYQQALGQGPQFIFQYYEEEERQRGNFPDRFSGHQFPNYSSELNVNALLLGDSALYLCASSPRGGPYEQYFGPGTRLTVT.

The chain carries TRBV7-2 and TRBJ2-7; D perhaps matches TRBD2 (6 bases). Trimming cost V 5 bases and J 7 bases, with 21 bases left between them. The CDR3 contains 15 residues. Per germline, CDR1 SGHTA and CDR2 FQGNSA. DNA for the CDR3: TGTGCCAGCAGCGCCTCGGAGGGCTGGAATGAAGAGCAGTACTTC. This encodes CASSASEGWNEEQYF.

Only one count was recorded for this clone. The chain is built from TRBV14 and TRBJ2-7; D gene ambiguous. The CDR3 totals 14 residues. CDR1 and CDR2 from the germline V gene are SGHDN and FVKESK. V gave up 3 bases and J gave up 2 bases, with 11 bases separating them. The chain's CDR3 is CASSHAGYPYEQYF. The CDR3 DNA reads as TGTGCCAGCAGCCACGCCGGGTACCCCTACGAGCAGTACTTC.

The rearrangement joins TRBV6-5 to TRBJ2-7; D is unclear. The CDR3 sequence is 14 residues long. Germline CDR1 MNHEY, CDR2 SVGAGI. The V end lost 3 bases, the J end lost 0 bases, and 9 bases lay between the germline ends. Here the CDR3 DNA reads TGTGCCAGCAGTTATGGGTCCGCCTCCTACGAGCAGTACTTC. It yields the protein CASSYGSASYEQYF.

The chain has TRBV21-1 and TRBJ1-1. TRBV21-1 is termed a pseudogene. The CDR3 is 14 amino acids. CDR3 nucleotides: TGTGCCAGCAGCAAAGATCGGGGGAACACTGAAGCTTTCTTT. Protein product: CASSKDRGNTEAFF.

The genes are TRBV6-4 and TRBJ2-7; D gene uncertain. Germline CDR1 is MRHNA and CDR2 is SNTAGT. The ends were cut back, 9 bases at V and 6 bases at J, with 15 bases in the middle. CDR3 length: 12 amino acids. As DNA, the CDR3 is TGTGCCAGGCCCGAACTGAAGATCGAGCAGTACTTC. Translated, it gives CARPELKIEQYF.

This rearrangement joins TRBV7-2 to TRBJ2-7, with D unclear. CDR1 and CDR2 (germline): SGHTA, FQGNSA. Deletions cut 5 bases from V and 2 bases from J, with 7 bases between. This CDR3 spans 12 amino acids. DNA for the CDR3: TGTGCCAGCAGCCAACTGGCCTACGAGCAGTACTTC. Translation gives CASSQLAYEQYF. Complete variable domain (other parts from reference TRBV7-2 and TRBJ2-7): GAGVSQSPSNKVTEKGKDVELRCDPISGHTALYWYRQSLGQGLEFLIYFQGNSAPDKSGLPSDRFSAERTGGSVSTLTIQRTQQEDSAVYLCASSQLAYEQYFGPGTRLTVT.

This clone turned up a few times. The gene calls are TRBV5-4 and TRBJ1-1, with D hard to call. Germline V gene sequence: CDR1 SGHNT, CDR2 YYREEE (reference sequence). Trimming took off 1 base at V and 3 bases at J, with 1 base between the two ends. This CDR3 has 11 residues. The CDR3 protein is CASSLYTEAFF. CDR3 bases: TGTGCCAGCAGCTTGTACACTGAAGCTTTCTTT.

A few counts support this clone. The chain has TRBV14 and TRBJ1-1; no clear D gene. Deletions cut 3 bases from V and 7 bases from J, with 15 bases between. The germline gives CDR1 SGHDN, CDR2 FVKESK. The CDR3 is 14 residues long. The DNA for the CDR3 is TGTGCCAGCAGCCATGAGATCCTTCACAGTGAAGCTTTCTTT. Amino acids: CASSHEILHSEAFF.

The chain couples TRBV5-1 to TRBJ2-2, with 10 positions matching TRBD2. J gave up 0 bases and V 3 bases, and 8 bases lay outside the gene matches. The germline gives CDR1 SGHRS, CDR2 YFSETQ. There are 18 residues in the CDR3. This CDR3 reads CASSWGPSGGPNTGELFF. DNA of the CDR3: TGCGCCAGCAGCTGGGGGCCTAGCGGGGGCCCGAACACCGGGGAGCTGTTTTTT.

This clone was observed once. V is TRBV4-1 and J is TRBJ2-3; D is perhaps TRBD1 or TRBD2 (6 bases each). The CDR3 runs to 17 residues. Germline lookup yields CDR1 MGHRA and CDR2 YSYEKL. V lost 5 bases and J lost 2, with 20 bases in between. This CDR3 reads CASSGISGEAPTDTQYF. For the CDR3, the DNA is TGCGCCAGCAGCGGGATTTCAGGGGAGGCCCCCACAGATACGCAGTATTTT.

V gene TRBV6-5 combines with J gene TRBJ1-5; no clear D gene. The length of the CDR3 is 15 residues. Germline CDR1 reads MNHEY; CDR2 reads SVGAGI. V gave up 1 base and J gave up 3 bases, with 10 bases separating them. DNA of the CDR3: TGTGCCAGCAGTTACTTTTGGAAAGACAATCAGCCCCAGCATTTT. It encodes CASSYFWKDNQPQHF.

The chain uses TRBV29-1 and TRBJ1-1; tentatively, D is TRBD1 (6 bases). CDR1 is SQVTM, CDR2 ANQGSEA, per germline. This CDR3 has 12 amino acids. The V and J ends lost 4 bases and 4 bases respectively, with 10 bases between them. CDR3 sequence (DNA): TGCAGCGTTGGGACAGATCTCACTGAAGCTTTCTTT. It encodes CSVGTDLTEAFF.

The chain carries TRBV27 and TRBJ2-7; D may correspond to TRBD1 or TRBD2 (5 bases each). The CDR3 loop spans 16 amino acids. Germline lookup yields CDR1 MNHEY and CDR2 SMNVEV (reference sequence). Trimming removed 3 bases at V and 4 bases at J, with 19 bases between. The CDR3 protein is CASSLSGRTDAYEQYF. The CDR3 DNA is TGTGCCAGCAGTTTGTCGGGACGGACGGATGCGTACGAGCAGTACTTC.

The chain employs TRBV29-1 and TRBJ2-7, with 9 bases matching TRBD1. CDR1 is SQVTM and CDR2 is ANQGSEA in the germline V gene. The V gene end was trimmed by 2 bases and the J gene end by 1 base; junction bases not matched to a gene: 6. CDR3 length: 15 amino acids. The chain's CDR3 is CSVEQGDRESYEQYF. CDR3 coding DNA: TGCAGCGTTGAACAAGGGGACAGGGAATCCTACGAGCAGTACTTC.

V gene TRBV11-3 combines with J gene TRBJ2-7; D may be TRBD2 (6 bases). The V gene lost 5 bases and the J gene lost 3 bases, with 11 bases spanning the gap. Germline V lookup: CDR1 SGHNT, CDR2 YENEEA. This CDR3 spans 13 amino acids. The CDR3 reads CASSEAGSYEQYF. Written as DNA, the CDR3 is TGTGCCAGCAGCGAGGCGGGAAGCTACGAGCAGTACTTC.